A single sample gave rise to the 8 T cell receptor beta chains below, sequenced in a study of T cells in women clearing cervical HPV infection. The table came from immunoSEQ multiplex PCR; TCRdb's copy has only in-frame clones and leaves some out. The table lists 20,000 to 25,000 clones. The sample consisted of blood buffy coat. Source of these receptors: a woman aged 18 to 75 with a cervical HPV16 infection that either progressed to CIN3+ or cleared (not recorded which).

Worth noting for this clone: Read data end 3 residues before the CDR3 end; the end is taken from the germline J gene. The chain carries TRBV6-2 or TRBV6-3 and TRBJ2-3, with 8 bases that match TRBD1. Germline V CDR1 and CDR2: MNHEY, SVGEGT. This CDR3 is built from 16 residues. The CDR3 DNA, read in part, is TGTGCCAGCAGCACCTGGGCAGGGGGCAAGAATCAGCCG. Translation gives CASSTWAGGKNQP. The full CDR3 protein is CASSTWAGGKNQPQYF.

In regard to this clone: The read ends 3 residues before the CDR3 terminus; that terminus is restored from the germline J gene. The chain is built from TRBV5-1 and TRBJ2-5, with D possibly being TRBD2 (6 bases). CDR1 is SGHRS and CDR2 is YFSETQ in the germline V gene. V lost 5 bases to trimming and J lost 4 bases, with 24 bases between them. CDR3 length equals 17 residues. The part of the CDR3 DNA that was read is TGCGCCAGCAGGCCGGAGGGAGCGCAGCCCCGGGGAGAGACC. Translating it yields CASRPEGAQPRGET. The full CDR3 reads CASRPEGAQPRGETQYF.

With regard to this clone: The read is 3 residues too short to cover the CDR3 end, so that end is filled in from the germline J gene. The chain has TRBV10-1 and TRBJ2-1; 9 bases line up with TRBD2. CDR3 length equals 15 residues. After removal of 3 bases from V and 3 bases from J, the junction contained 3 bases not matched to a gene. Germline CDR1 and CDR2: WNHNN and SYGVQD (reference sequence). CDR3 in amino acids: CASSDQRGDYNEQFF. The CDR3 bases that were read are TGCGCCAGCAGTGACCAGCGGGGGGACTACAATGAG.

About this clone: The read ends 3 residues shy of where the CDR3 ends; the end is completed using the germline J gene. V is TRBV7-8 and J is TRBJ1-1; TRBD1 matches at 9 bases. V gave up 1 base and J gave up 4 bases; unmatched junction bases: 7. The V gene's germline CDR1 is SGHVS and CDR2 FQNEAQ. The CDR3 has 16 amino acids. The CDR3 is CASSLVSGQGPTEAFF. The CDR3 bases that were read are TGTGCCAGCAGCTTAGTTTCGGGACAGGGTCCCACTGAA.

This CDR3 is CASSQRGETQYF. CDR3 DNA, as far as it was read: TGTGCCAGCAGCCAACGGGGGGAGACC. The chain has TRBV14 and TRBJ2-5, with D perhaps TRBD2 (6 bases). The CDR3 goes on 3 residues after the read ends, and that part is filled in from the germline J gene. This CDR3 region has 12 residues. Trimming stripped 2 bases from V and 5 bases from J, with 6 bases between. Germline lookup yields CDR1 SGHDN and CDR2 FVKESK.

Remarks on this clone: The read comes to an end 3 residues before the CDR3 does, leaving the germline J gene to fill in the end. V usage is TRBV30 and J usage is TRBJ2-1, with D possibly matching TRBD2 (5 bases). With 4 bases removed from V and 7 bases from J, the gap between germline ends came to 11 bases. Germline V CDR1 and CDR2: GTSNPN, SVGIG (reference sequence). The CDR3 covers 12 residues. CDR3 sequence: CAWTTPGNEQFF. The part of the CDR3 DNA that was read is TGTGCCTGGACTACCCCGGGGAATGAG. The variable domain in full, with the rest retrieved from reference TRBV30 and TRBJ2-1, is SQTIHQWPATLVQPVGSPLSLECTVEGTSNPNLYWYRQAAGRGLQLLFYSVGIGQISSEVPQNLSASRPQDRQFILSSKKLLLSDSGFYLCAWTTPGNEQFFGPGTRLTVL.

Here the CDR3 reads CASSTTTGKRSYGYTF. CDR3 DNA, as far as it was read: TGTGCCAGTAGTACGACGACAGGGAAAAGGAGCTATGGC. The gene calls are TRBV19 and TRBJ1-2, with 7 bases lining up with TRBD1. The read halts 3 residues ahead of the CDR3 end, with the missing end drawn from the germline J gene. V trimming: 4 bases; J trimming: 4 bases; junction bases outside the gene matches: 12. The CDR3 covers 16 residues. Germline V gives CDR1 LNHDA, CDR2 SQIVND (reference sequence).

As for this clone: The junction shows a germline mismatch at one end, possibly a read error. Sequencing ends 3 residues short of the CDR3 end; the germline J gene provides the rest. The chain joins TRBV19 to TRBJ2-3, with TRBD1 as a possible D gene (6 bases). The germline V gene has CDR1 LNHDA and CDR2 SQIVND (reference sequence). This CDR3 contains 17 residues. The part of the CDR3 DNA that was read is TGTGCCAGTTCGGGAAGTCAGGGGCACCCAAGCACAGATGCG. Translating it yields CASSGSQGHPSTDA. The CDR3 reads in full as CASSGSQGHPSTDAQYF.